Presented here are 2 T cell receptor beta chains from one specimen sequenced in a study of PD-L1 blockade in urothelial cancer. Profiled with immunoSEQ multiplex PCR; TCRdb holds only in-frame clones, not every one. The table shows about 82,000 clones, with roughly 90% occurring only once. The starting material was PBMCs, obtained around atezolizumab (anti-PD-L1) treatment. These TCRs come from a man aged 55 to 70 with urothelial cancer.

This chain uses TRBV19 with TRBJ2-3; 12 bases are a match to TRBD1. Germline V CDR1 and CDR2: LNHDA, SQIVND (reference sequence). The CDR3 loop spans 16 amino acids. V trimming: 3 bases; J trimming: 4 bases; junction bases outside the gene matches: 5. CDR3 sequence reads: CASSMSGTGGSDTQYF. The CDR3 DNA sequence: TGTGCCAGTAGTATGTCCGGGACAGGGGGCTCAGATACGCAGTATTTT.

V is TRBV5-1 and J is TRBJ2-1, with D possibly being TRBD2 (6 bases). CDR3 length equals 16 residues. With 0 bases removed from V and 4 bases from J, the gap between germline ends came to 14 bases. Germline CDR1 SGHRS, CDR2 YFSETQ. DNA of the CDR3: TGCGCCAGCAGCTTGGTTGTTAGCGGAAAGTACAATGAGCAGTTCTTC. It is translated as CASSLVVSGKYNEQFF.